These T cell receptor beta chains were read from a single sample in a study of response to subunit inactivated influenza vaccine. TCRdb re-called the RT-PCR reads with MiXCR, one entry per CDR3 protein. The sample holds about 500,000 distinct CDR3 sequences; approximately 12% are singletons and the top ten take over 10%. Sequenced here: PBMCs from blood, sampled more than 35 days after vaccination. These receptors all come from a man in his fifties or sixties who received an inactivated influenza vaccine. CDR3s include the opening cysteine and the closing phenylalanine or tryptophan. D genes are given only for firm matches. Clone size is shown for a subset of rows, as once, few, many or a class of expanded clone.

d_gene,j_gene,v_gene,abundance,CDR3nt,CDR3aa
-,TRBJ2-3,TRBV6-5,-,TGTGCCAGCAGTTACAGTTTCAGCACTTCCGCAGATACGCAGTATTTT,CASSYSFSTSADTQYF
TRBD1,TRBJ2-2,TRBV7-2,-,TGTGCCAGCAGCCGAAGACAGGGCCCAAACACCGGGGAGCTGTTTTTT,CASSRRQGPNTGELFF
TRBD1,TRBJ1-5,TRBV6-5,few,TGTGCCAGCAGTTACTGGACAGGGGGGAATCAGCCCCAGCATTTT,CASSYWTGGNQPQHF
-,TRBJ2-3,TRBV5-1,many,TGTGCCAGCAGTCTCAGACAGAACACAGATACGCAGTATTTT,CASSLRQNTDTQYF
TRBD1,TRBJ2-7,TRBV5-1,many,TGCGCCAGCAGCTCGACGGGACAGGGTCCCTACGAGCAGTACTTC,CASSSTGQGPYEQYF
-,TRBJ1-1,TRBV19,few,TGTGCCAGTAGTACAGACAGCTTCACTGAAGCTTTCTTT,CASSTDSFTEAFF
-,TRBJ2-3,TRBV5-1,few,TGCGCCAGCAGCTTGGGTTCCGGGGGGCCACGGACAGATACGCAGTATTTT,CASSLGSGGPRTDTQYF
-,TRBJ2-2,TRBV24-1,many,TGTGCCACCGGAGGGGACACCTACACCGGGGAGCTGTTTTTT,CATGGDTYTGELFF
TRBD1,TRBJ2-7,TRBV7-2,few,TGTGCCAGCACCCTACAGGGGGCTAGGGAGCAGTACTTC,CASTLQGAREQYF
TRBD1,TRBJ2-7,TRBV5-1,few,TGCGCCAGCAGCTTGGGCCCAGGGGGCGAGTCCTACGAGCAGTACTTC,CASSLGPGGESYEQYF
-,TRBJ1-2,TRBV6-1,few,TGTGCCAGCAGTGAAGCGGGCAGGCCCCTCTATGGCTACACCTTC,CASSEAGRPLYGYTF
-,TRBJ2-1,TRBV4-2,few,TGTGCCAGCAGCCAAAACTACCTTGGGTCTCGCAATGAGCAGTTCTTC,CASSQNYLGSRNEQFF
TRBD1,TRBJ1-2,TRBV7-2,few,TGTGCCAGCAGCTCAACAGGGGGTATCTATGGCTACACCTTC,CASSSTGGIYGYTF
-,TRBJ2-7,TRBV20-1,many,TGCAGTGCTATACGTGGTCTTGGCGTCTATGAGCAGTACTTC,CSAIRGLGVYEQYF
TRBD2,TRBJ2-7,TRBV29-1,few,TGCAGCGCCACGACTAGCGGGGGGCCCTACGAGCAGTACTTC,CSATTSGGPYEQYF
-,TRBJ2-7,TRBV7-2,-,TGTGCCAGCAGCTCCTACGCAGAGCTCTCCTACGAGCAGTACTTC,CASSSYAELSYEQYF
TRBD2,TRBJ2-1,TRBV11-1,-,TGTGCCAGCAGCTCTTCACCCGGGTATAGCGGGAGAAAAAATGAGCAGTTCTTC,CASSSSPGYSGRKNEQFF
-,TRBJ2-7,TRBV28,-,TGTGCCAGCAGCCCGCAGGGTATTTACGAGCAGTACTTC,CASSPQGIYEQYF
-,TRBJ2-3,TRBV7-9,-,TGTGCCAGCAGCACTAGGCCGGGGGCAGATACGCAGTATTTT,CASSTRPGADTQYF
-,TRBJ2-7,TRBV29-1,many,TGCAGCGTTGGCCAGTACGAGCAGTACTTC,CSVGQYEQYF
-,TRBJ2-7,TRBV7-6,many,TGTGCCAGCAGCTTAGGGTTTTCTGATATGAGGGAGCAGTACTTC,CASSLGFSDMREQYF
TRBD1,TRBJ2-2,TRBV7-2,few,TGTGCCAGCAGCCCCGGACAGGGGGCGGGCACCGGGGAGCTGTTTTTT,CASSPGQGAGTGELFF
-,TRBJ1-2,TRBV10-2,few,TGCGCCAGCAGTACTCTCGGACGTAACGGCTACACCTTC,CASSTLGRNGYTF
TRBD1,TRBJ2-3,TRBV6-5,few,TGTGCCAGCAGTACTACACTAGGGGGCGGAGATACGCAGTATTTT,CASSTTLGGGDTQYF
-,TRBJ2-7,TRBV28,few,TGTGCCAGCAGTTCGTCCCGTACGTTAAGTTTC,CASSSSRTLSF
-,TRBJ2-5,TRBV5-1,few,TGCGCCAGCAGCTTTGACAGGCCGGAAGAGACCCAGTACTTC,CASSFDRPEETQYF
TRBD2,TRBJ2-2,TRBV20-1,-,TGCAGTGCTAGAGAGGCCCTAGCGGACACCGGGGAGCTGTTTTTT,CSAREALADTGELFF
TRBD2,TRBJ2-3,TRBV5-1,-,TGCGCCAGCAGCCCCGTAGTCAGCGGGGGTTATTCAGATACGCAGTATTTT,CASSPVVSGGYSDTQYF
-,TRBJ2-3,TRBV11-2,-,TGTGCCAGCAGCTCAACCGGGGGGCTAGTTAGCCCAGATACGCAGTATTTT,CASSSTGGLVSPDTQYF
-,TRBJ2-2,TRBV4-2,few,TGTGCCAGCAGCCAAGAGGGGATAAGGGCCGGGCCCGGGGAGCTGTTTTTT,CASSQEGIRAGPGELFF
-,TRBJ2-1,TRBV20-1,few,TGCAGTGCTAGCAATCGGCTAGGGACAAAGCAGTTCTTC,CSASNRLGTKQFF